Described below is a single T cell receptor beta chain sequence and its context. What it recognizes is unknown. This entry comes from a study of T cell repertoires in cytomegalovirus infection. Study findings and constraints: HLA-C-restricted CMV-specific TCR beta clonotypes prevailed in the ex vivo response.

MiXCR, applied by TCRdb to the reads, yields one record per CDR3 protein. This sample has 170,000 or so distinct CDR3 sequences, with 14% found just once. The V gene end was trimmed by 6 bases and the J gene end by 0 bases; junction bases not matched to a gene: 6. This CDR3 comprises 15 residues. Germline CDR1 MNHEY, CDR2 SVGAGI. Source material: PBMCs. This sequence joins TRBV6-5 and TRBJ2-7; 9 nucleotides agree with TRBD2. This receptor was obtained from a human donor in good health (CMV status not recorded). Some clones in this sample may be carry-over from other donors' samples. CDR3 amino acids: CASSASGIPSYEQYF. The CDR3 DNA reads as TGTGCCAGCAGCGCTAGCGGGATCCCCTCCTACGAGCAGTACTTC.